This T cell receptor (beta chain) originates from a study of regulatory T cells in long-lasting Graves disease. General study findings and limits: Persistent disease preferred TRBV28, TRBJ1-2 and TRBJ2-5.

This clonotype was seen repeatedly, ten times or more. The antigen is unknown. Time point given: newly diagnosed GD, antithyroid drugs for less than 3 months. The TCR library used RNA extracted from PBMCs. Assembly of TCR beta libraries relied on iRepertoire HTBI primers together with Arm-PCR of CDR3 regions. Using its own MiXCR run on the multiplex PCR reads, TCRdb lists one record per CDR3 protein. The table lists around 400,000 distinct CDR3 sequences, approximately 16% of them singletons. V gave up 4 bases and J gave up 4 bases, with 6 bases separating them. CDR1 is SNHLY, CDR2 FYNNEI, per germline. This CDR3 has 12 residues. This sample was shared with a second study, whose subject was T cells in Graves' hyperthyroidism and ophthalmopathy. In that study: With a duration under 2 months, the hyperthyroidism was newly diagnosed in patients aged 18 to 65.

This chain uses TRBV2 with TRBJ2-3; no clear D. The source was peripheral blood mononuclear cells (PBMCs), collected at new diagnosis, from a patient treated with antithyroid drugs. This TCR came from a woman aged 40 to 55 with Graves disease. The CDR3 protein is CASSAFSDTQYF. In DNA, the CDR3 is TGTGCCAGCAGTGCGTTTTCAGATACGCAGTATTTT. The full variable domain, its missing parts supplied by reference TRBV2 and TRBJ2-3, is EPEVTQTPSHQVTQMGQEVILRCVPISNHLYFYWYRQILGQKVEFLVSFYNNEISEKSEIFDDQFSVERPDGSNFTLKIRSTKLEDSAMYFCASSAFSDTQYFGPGTRLTVL.